Listed below are T cell receptor beta chains from one sample, sequenced in a study of cytomegalovirus exposure and HLA in healthy donors. TCRdb keeps only in-frame clones here, not all; method: immunoSEQ multiplex PCR. The table has more than 250,000 clones, around 90% seen once. Sequencing was carried out using PBMCs. These receptors were collected from a woman aged 25 to 45 in good health and CMV-seropositive. Each CDR3 is given with its conserved first and last residue. A D gene is named only where the DNA matches it firmly. Size values are once, few and many counts, or a class for expanded clones, and some rows have none.

V: TRBV28
D: -
J: TRBJ1-5
size: -
DNA: TGTGCCAGCAGTCTCGCCAGCAATCAGCCCCAGCATTTT
CDR3: CASSLASNQPQHF

V: TRBV19
D: -
J: TRBJ2-7
size: few
DNA: TGTGCCAGTAGTAACCAGCACAGCTACGAGCAGTACTTC
CDR3: CASSNQHSYEQYF

V: TRBV4-3
D: -
J: TRBJ1-1
size: -
DNA: TGCGCCAGCAGCCTAGGACTAAGCACTGAAGCTTTCTTT
CDR3: CASSLGLSTEAFF

V: TRBV7-3
D: TRBD2
J: TRBJ2-2
size: -
DNA: TGTGCCAGCAGCTTAAGGACTAGCTTTGCCGGGGAGCTGTTTTTT
CDR3: CASSLRTSFAGELFF

V: TRBV19
D: -
J: TRBJ2-7
size: -
DNA: TGTGCCAGTAGTATACCACAGGGCGGGAACGAGCAGTACTTC
CDR3: CASSIPQGGNEQYF

V: TRBV4-3
D: -
J: TRBJ2-1
size: -
DNA: TGCGCCAGCAGCCAAGTACGTGGTGAGCAGTTCTTC
CDR3: CASSQVRGEQFF

V: TRBV4-2
D: -
J: TRBJ2-2
size: -
DNA: TGTGCCAGCAGCCAAATTGGGAGCCTAGACGGGTGGACCGGGGAGCTGTTTTTT
CDR3: CASSQIGSLDGWTGELFF

V: TRBV27
D: -
J: TRBJ1-5
size: -
DNA: TGTGCCAGCAGTTTAAATGGGCGCAATCAGCCCCAGCATTTT
CDR3: CASSLNGRNQPQHF

V: TRBV7-3
D: TRBD2
J: TRBJ2-1
size: -
DNA: TGTGCCAGCAGCTCCACCCTAGGAGGGAGGGGACGGGTCAACAATGAGCAGTTCTTC
CDR3: CASSSTLGGRGRVNNEQFF

V: TRBV4-3
D: TRBD2
J: TRBJ2-1
size: -
DNA: TGCGCCAGCAGCCAAGGAGGGACTAGCGGGGGGGGTTACAATGAGCAGTTCTTC
CDR3: CASSQGGTSGGGYNEQFF

V: TRBV30
D: TRBD1
J: TRBJ1-5
size: -
DNA: TGTGCCTGGAGTGCGGGACAGGGGCTGGGAAGCAATCAGCCCCAGCATTTT
CDR3: CAWSAGQGLGSNQPQHF

V: TRBV25-1
D: -
J: TRBJ2-1
size: -
DNA: TGTGCCAGCAGTGATGCAGGGGAGCAGTTCTTC
CDR3: CASSDAGEQFF

V: TRBV5-1
D: -
J: TRBJ1-2
size: -
DNA: TGCGCCAGCAGCTTGGGTCAGCCGCTAGTCTATGGCTACACCTTC
CDR3: CASSLGQPLVYGYTF

V: TRBV9
D: TRBD1
J: TRBJ1-2
size: -
DNA: TGTGACCTGGGACAGGGGGGTGACTATGGCTACACCTTC
CDR3: CDLGQGGDYGYTF

V: TRBV6-1
D: TRBD1
J: TRBJ1-1
size: -
DNA: TGTGCCAGCAGACCAGGGGGCTATGGCACTGAAGCTTTCTTT
CDR3: CASRPGGYGTEAFF

V: TRBV5-1
D: TRBD2
J: TRBJ2-2
size: few
DNA: TGCGCCAGCAGCTTGGCCCGGGCGGGAGCGCGCACCGGGGAGCTGTTTTTT
CDR3: CASSLARAGARTGELFF

V: TRBV4-1
D: -
J: TRBJ1-2
size: -
DNA: TGCGCCAGCAGCGTACAGGGAGGAACGGGCTACACCTTC
CDR3: CASSVQGGTGYTF

V: TRBV13
D: TRBD2
J: TRBJ2-1
size: -
DNA: TGTGCCAGTACCCTAGCGGGAGACCCCTACAATGAGCAGTTCTTC
CDR3: CASTLAGDPYNEQFF

V: TRBV28
D: TRBD1
J: TRBJ2-7
size: -
DNA: TGTGCCAGCAGTGCCACCGGGACAGGGCGCTACGAGCAGTACTTC
CDR3: CASSATGTGRYEQYF

V: TRBV5-1
D: -
J: TRBJ2-2
size: -
DNA: TGCGCCAGCAGTCGGGACTCGAACACCGGGGAGCTGTTTTTT
CDR3: CASSRDSNTGELFF

V: TRBV7-9
D: TRBD1
J: TRBJ1-5
size: -
DNA: TGTGCCAGCAGTCCAGACAGGGACAATCAGCCCCAGCATTTT
CDR3: CASSPDRDNQPQHF

V: TRBV30
D: -
J: TRBJ1-4
size: -
DNA: TGTGCCTGGAGTTTAAGCAGGGGTGGTGAAAAACTGTTTTTT
CDR3: CAWSLSRGGEKLFF

V: TRBV6-1
D: -
J: TRBJ2-2
size: -
DNA: TGTGCCAGCAGTAGGACAACGAACACCGGGGAGCTGTTTTTT
CDR3: CASSRTTNTGELFF

V: TRBV7-7
D: -
J: TRBJ2-3
size: once
DNA: TGTGCCAGCAGCTTAGGGACTACAAGCACAGATACGCAGTATTTT
CDR3: CASSLGTTSTDTQYF

V: TRBV27
D: -
J: TRBJ2-5
size: -
DNA: TGTGCCAGCAGGCCGGGGTACCAAGAGACCCAGTACTTC
CDR3: CASRPGYQETQYF

V: TRBV28
D: -
J: TRBJ1-2
size: once
DNA: TGTGCCAGCAGTTTACCCGCGACGGTTAACTATGGCTACACCTTC
CDR3: CASSLPATVNYGYTF

V: TRBV28
D: -
J: TRBJ2-1
size: -
DNA: TGTGCCAGCAGTTTGATAGTGAATGAGCAGTTCTTC
CDR3: CASSLIVNEQFF

V: TRBV4-3
D: TRBD2
J: TRBJ2-3
size: -
DNA: TGCGCCAGCAGCCAAGAGCGCGCGGGAGGGCCCTCGGATACGCAGTATTTT
CDR3: CASSQERAGGPSDTQYF

V: TRBV28
D: -
J: TRBJ1-5
size: once
DNA: TGTGCCAGCAGTCCCCCTAGCAATCAGCCCCAGCATTTT
CDR3: CASSPPSNQPQHF

V: TRBV19
D: -
J: TRBJ2-7
size: -
DNA: TGTGCCAGTAGTATAACCGGGAGTAAGGCCTACGAGCAGTACTTC
CDR3: CASSITGSKAYEQYF

V: TRBV5-6
D: -
J: TRBJ1-2
size: -
DNA: TGTGCCAGCAGCTCTCATGGCTACACCTTC
CDR3: CASSSHGYTF

V: TRBV28
D: -
J: TRBJ1-3
size: once
DNA: TGTGCCAGCACCATACAGGTCCCTGGAAACACCATATATTTT
CDR3: CASTIQVPGNTIYF

V: TRBV7-9
D: -
J: TRBJ1-6
size: -
DNA: TGTGCCAGCACCACAGACAATTCACCCCTCCACTTT
CDR3: CASTTDNSPLHF

V: TRBV4-3
D: TRBD2
J: TRBJ2-1
size: -
DNA: TGCGCCAGCAGCCCCCTTGGAGCGGGAGGGACGAGGGAGCAGTTCTTC
CDR3: CASSPLGAGGTREQFF

V: TRBV27
D: TRBD1
J: TRBJ2-1
size: -
DNA: TGTGCCAGCAGTTTAGGACAGGTCTACAATGAGCAGTTCTTC
CDR3: CASSLGQVYNEQFF

V: TRBV7-6
D: -
J: TRBJ2-1
size: -
DNA: TGTGCCAGCAGTCTAGAGGACGGACTGCTATTTAGCAATGAGCAGTTCTTC
CDR3: CASSLEDGLLFSNEQFF

V: TRBV27
D: TRBD2
J: TRBJ2-1
size: -
DNA: TGTGCCAGCAGTTTATCTCCTAGCGGGAGTGTCTATGAGCAGTTCTTC
CDR3: CASSLSPSGSVYEQFF

V: TRBV9
D: TRBD1
J: TRBJ1-2
size: few
DNA: TGTGCCAGCAGCGTAGGGGACAGCTATGGCTACACCTTC
CDR3: CASSVGDSYGYTF

V: TRBV12-5
D: -
J: TRBJ2-1
size: -
DNA: TGTGCTAGCTCCCCTGGGGGGTCCGCACACAATGAGCAGTTCTTC
CDR3: CASSPGGSAHNEQFF

V: TRBV7-9
D: TRBD1
J: TRBJ1-2
size: -
DNA: TGTGCCAGCAGCTCCCTGTCCGGGACAGGGGGCACCATCTGGGGCTACACCTTC
CDR3: CASSSLSGTGGTIWGYTF

V: TRBV11-2
D: -
J: TRBJ2-3
size: -
DNA: TGTGCCAGCAGCCCCCTCTCGACAGCAAGCACAGATACGCAGTATTTT
CDR3: CASSPLSTASTDTQYF

V: TRBV27
D: TRBD1
J: TRBJ2-7
size: -
DNA: TGTGCCAGCAGTGCTACAGGGGGTGAATACGAGCAGTACTTC
CDR3: CASSATGGEYEQYF

V: TRBV27
D: -
J: TRBJ1-1
size: -
DNA: TGTGCCAGCAGTTTTGGGGGGATGAACACTGAAGCTTTCTTT
CDR3: CASSFGGMNTEAFF

V: TRBV11-2
D: -
J: TRBJ2-7
size: -
DNA: TGTGCCAGCAGCTTAGTTAGTTCCGCCTACGAGCAGTACTTC
CDR3: CASSLVSSAYEQYF

V: TRBV29-1
D: TRBD1
J: TRBJ1-1
size: -
DNA: TGCAGCGTTGTCAGACAGGGCCGGGGGAACACTGAAGCTTTCTTT
CDR3: CSVVRQGRGNTEAFF

V: TRBV4-1
D: TRBD1
J: TRBJ1-2
size: -
DNA: TGCGCCAGCAGCCAAGCCGGACAGGGCGTCGGTGGCTACACCTTC
CDR3: CASSQAGQGVGGYTF

V: TRBV6-1
D: -
J: TRBJ1-4
size: -
DNA: TGTGCCAGCAGTAAGAACAGCGGGATGAATGAAAAACTGTTTTTT
CDR3: CASSKNSGMNEKLFF

V: TRBV7-7
D: TRBD1
J: TRBJ1-2
size: -
DNA: TGTGCCAGCAGCTGTTACAGGGGGCACTGGGGCTACACCTTC
CDR3: CASSCYRGHWGYTF

V: TRBV28
D: TRBD1
J: TRBJ1-2
size: -
DNA: TGTGCCAGCAGTTCCACAGGGGAGGGAGGCTATGGCTACACCTTC
CDR3: CASSSTGEGGYGYTF

V: TRBV5-6
D: -
J: TRBJ2-1
size: -
DNA: TGTGCCAGCAGCCCTACTAGCTACCACTACAATGAGCAGTTCTTC
CDR3: CASSPTSYHYNEQFF

V: TRBV27
D: -
J: TRBJ1-2
size: -
DNA: TGTGCCAGCAGTTTATCTTTTTGGGCGGGGGGCTACACCTTC
CDR3: CASSLSFWAGGYTF

V: TRBV28
D: -
J: TRBJ2-5
size: once
DNA: TGTGCCAGCAGTTTCTCGGGCCCTAATCAAGAGACCCAGTACTTC
CDR3: CASSFSGPNQETQYF

V: TRBV5-1
D: TRBD2
J: TRBJ2-7
size: -
DNA: TGCGCCAGCAGCTTGTGGCGCGGGAGGGAATCCCCCTACGAGCAGTACTTC
CDR3: CASSLWRGRESPYEQYF